This TCR beta chain was identified during a study of shared clonotypes between healthy human individuals. Evenly divided among several immunoSEQ plates was the genomic DNA of each subset. TCRdb keeps only in-frame clones here, not all; method: immunoSEQ multiplex PCR. The repertoire holds 2 million to 2.5 million clones, with more than 85% as singletons. There are 15 residues in the CDR3. V was clipped by 6 bases and J by 4 bases, with 19 bases between them. Germline V lookup: CDR1 SGHNT, CDR2 YENEEA. The V call is TRBV11-3, the J call TRBJ2-7; a possible D gene is TRBD1 (6 bases). The TCR originated in a man aged 18 to 30 in good health. Some clones in this sample may be carry-over from other donors' samples. Material for sequencing was naive CD4+ T cells from PBMCs. As for subset: CD45RA+ positively selected. The chain's CDR3 is CASRSNRDKLYEQYF. CDR3 DNA sequence: TGTGCCAGCAGATCTAACCGGGACAAACTATACGAGCAGTACTTC. Using reference TRBV11-3 and TRBJ2-7 for the parts outside the CDR3, the full variable domain is EAGVVQSPRYKIIEKKQPVAFWCNPISGHNTLYWYLQNLGQGPELLIRYENEEAVDDSQLPKDRFSAERLKGVDSTLKIQPAELGDSAVYLCASRSNRDKLYEQYFGPGTRLTVT.